The 4 T cell receptor beta chains below come from one sample, sequenced in a study of blood T cell repertoires in COVID-19. Method: immunoSEQ multiplex PCR; TCRdb's copy keeps in-frame clones and lacks some. The data show roughly 86,000 clones, under 85% seen once. The sample consisted of peripheral blood. These receptors originate from a woman aged 70-85 years with acute or convalescent COVID-19.

The chain employs TRBV7-2 and TRBJ2-3, with a weak D call TRBD2 (6 bases). The CDR3 has 14 amino acids. The germline gives CDR1 SGHTA, CDR2 FQGNSA. Trimming pared 5 bases from V and 6 bases from J, leaving 15 bases between. CDR3 DNA: TGTGCCAGCAGCCTCGGGAGCGTGTGGGATACGCAGTATTTT. It codes for CASSLGSVWDTQYF.

This clone has just one count. This chain connects TRBV10-3 to TRBJ1-2; TRBD1 aligns across 7 bases. Trimming cost V 2 bases and J 6 bases; bases outside gene matches: 6. The CDR3 is made up of 14 amino acids. In germline, CDR1 is ENHRY, CDR2 SYGVKD. This chain's CDR3 is CAISEARDRNGYTF. CDR3 DNA sequence: TGTGCCATCAGTGAGGCCCGGGACAGAAATGGCTACACCTTC.

This clone ranks as medium-sized. This chain links TRBV6-1 with TRBJ1-4, with a tentative D call TRBD1 (5 bases). This CDR3 spans 17 amino acids. Germline V lookup: CDR1 MNHNS, CDR2 SASEGT. V was pared by 3 bases and J by 8 bases, with 22 bases between. CDR3 nucleotide sequence: TGTGCCAGCAGTGACCCCCCAGGGAGGGGAGAGACCGAAAAACTGTTTTTT. Amino acids: CASSDPPGRGETEKLFF.

The chain joins TRBV14 to TRBJ1-3; D unclear. Germline CDR1 reads SGHDN; CDR2 reads FVKESK. V gave up 1 base and J gave up 0 bases, with 10 bases separating them. The CDR3 sequence is 16 residues long. CDR3 sequence: CASSQVPGSSGNTIYF. The CDR3 DNA sequence: TGTGCCAGCAGCCAAGTTCCGGGAAGCTCTGGAAACACCATATATTTT.